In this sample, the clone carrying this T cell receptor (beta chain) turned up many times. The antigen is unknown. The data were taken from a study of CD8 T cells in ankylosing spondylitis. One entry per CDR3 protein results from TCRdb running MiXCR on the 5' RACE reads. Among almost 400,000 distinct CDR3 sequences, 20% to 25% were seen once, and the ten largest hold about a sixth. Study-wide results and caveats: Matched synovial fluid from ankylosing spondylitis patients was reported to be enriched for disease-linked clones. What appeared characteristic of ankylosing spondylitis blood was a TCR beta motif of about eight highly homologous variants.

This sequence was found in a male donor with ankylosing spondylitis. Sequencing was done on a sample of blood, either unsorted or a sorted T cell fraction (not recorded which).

The CDR3 DNA is TGTGCCACCAGTGTAGGACTAGCAGGCGGGGAGCTGTTTTTT. This codes for CATSVGLAGGELFF. The V and J genes are TRBV24-1 and TRBJ2-2; 8 positions match TRBD2. V gave up 5 bases and J gave up 7 bases; unmatched junction bases: 5. The germline V gene has CDR1 KGHDR and CDR2 SFDVKD. This CDR3 has 14 residues.